The 28 T cell receptor beta chains below come from one sample, sequenced in a study of identical twins. Each CDR3 protein is one row after TCRdb ran MiXCR on the 5' RACE reads. This table has about 240,000 distinct CDR3 sequences, roughly 13% appearing once. This sample was shared with a second study, whose subject was yellow fever vaccine responses in identical twins.

The sample consisted of memory (CD45RO+) T cells sorted from blood. The receptors come from a young woman in good health.

The table lists this clonotype with a few counts. The chain uses TRBV7-2 and TRBJ2-7, with D possibly TRBD2 on 5 matching bases. Trimming cost V 5 bases and J 9 bases, with 14 bases left between them. The germline CDR1 and CDR2 sequences are SGHTA and FQGNSA. The CDR3 covers 12 residues. The CDR3 reads CASSPDYFGQYF. For the CDR3, the DNA is TGTGCCAGCAGCCCCGACTATTTCGGGCAGTACTTC.

This clonotype was counted ten times or more. In DNA, the CDR3 is TGCGCCAGCAGGGAGGGGAGCAATCAGCCCCAGCATTTT. It encodes CASREGSNQPQHF. The chain links TRBV5-1 to TRBJ1-5; D is perhaps TRBD1 (5 bases). Germline V gives CDR1 SGHRS, CDR2 YFSETQ. Trimming took off 5 bases at V and 1 base at J, with 7 bases between the two ends. CDR3 size: 13 residues.

This clonotype has ten or more counts. The rearrangement links TRBV11-3 to TRBJ2-1; no reliable D call. The CDR3 has 12 residues. Germline CDR1 SGHNT, CDR2 YENEEA. The V end lost 3 bases, the J end lost 5 bases, and 5 bases lay between the germline ends. DNA for the CDR3: TGTGCCAGCAGCTTCAATAACAATGAGCAGTTCTTC. Translated, it gives CASSFNNNEQFF.

The rearrangement joins TRBV3-1 to TRBJ2-1, with TRBD1 matching 9 bases. There are 15 residues in the CDR3. In germline, CDR1 is LGHDT, CDR2 YNNKEL (reference sequence). With 0 bases clipped from V and 8 bases from J, the junction kept 5 bases outside the gene matches. In DNA form, the CDR3 reads TGTGCCAGCAGCCAAGACCGGGACAGGGAGGATGAGCAGTTCTTC. Amino acids: CASSQDRDREDEQFF.

This clonotype was observed a handful of times. The chain employs TRBV28 and TRBJ2-5; TRBD2 agrees at 7 bases. This CDR3 comprises 15 residues. The J segment lost 0 bases and the V segment lost 5 bases, leaving 6 bases of the junction unmatched. CDR1 and CDR2 from the germline V gene are MDHEN and SYDVKM. This chain's CDR3 is CASSTLGGYQETQYF. Written as DNA, the CDR3 is TGTGCCAGCAGTACTCTCGGGGGGTACCAAGAGACCCAGTACTTC.

This clonotype has more than one count but fewer than ten. V gene TRBV12-3 or TRBV12-4 combines with J gene TRBJ2-1, with TRBD2 matching 9 bases. With 2 bases clipped from V and 4 bases from J, the junction kept 12 bases outside the gene matches. CDR3 length equals 18 residues. The DNA for the CDR3 is TGTGCCAGCAGTTTATTAGTCCCGGGACTAGCAGTTTACAATGAGCAGTTCTTC. Translated, it gives CASSLLVPGLAVYNEQFF.

This sequence joins TRBV20-1 and TRBJ2-7; D unclear. Germline assignment: CDR1 DFQATT and CDR2 SNEGSKA (reference sequence). The length of the CDR3 is 10 residues. V lost 4 bases and J 10 bases, leaving 11 bases between the germline ends. The DNA of the CDR3 is TGCAGTGCTACTCACGGCATACAGTACTTC. It translates to CSATHGIQYF.

This clonotype was recorded many times. The chain has TRBV6-2 or TRBV6-3 and TRBJ2-4, with TRBD1 as a possible D gene (6 bases). There are 14 residues in the CDR3. The germline V and J ends were trimmed by 2 bases and 9 bases, with 14 bases remaining between them. The germline V gene has CDR1 MNHEY and CDR2 SVGEGT. The CDR3 nucleotides read TGTGCCAGCAGTTACGACACAGGGCTAAGCATTCAGTACTTC. This gives the protein CASSYDTGLSIQYF.

The chain uses TRBV6-2 or TRBV6-3 and TRBJ1-2; weak D call: TRBD1 (6 bases). This CDR3 contains 13 residues. The germline V gene has CDR1 MNHEY and CDR2 SVGEGT. Trimming stripped 5 bases from V and 8 bases from J, with 15 bases between. The CDR3 loop reads CASSPQGQRGYTF. CDR3 bases: TGTGCCAGCAGTCCCCAGGGGCAACGGGGCTACACCTTC.

The sample holds a few counts of this clonotype. The chain recombines TRBV5-1 with TRBJ1-3, with TRBD1 matching over 10 bases. The CDR3 extends over 17 amino acids. Germline trimming cut 1 base from V and 2 bases from J; bases unmatched to any gene: 6. Germline CDR1 reads SGHRS; CDR2 reads YFSETQ. CDR3: CASSLRAGQGAGNTIYF. The DNA of the CDR3 is TGCGCCAGCAGCTTGCGGGCCGGACAGGGGGCTGGAAACACCATATATTTT.

This chain joins TRBV18 and TRBJ2-7, with TRBD1 identical over 8 bases. The trim removed 3 bases at V and 6 bases at J, leaving 10 bases unmatched. The CDR3 totals 15 residues. CDR1 KGHSH and CDR2 LQKENI come from the germline V gene. CDR3 DNA sequence: TGTGCCAGCTCACCTTCCGGACAGGGCCCTCTCGAGCAGTACTTC. It yields the protein CASSPSGQGPLEQYF.

Written as DNA, the CDR3 is TGTGCCAGCTCACCACCGGGGACAGGGCCAAATACGCAGTATTTT. It codes for CASSPPGTGPNTQYF. The gene calls are TRBV18 and TRBJ2-3; TRBD1 matches at 9 bases. The germline gives CDR1 KGHSH, CDR2 LQKENI. This CDR3 has 15 residues. V lost 0 bases to trimming and J lost 7 bases; unmatched junction nucleotides: 5.

This clonotype was counted between two and nine times. This chain uses TRBV5-1 with TRBJ2-3; D call uncertain. This CDR3 spans 14 amino acids. Trimming shortened V by 0 bases and J by 5 bases, and 10 bases separated the two germline ends. Germline values: CDR1 SGHRS, CDR2 YFSETQ. The CDR3: CASSLGALLDTQYF. The CDR3 DNA follows: TGCGCCAGCAGCTTGGGGGCATTGTTAGATACGCAGTATTTT.

This clonotype was counted a few times. V is TRBV5-1 and J is TRBJ2-1; 8 nucleotides agree with TRBD2. Germline lookup yields CDR1 SGHRS and CDR2 YFSETQ. Trimming at V came to 0 bases and at J to 0 bases, leaving 2 bases not matched to a gene. The CDR3 sequence is 16 residues long. In nucleotides, the CDR3 is TGCGCCAGCAGCTTGGGGACTAGCCTCTCCTACAATGAGCAGTTCTTC. This encodes CASSLGTSLSYNEQFF.

This clonotype has only a few counts. The V and J genes are TRBV12-3 or TRBV12-4 and TRBJ2-5; 12 bases align to TRBD2. The V segment lost 7 bases and the J segment 1 base; nucleotides outside the gene matches: 7. The CDR3 runs to 16 residues. The CDR3 DNA is TGTGCCAGCACCAAGCGGACTAGCGGGATCCAAGAGACCCAGTACTTC. It yields the protein CASTKRTSGIQETQYF.

This clonotype was seen a handful of times. The chain couples TRBV5-1 to TRBJ2-5; TRBD1 is a possible D gene (5 bases). Germline V gene data show CDR1 as SGHRS and CDR2 as YFSETQ. CDR3 length: 15 amino acids. Between the trimmed V and J ends, which lost 1 base and 4 bases, there was a span of 14 bases. The CDR3 DNA follows: TGCGCCAGCAGCTTGCGCAGGGTTGACAGAGAGACCCAGTACTTC. Protein product: CASSLRRVDRETQYF. Drawing the rest from reference TRBV5-1 and TRBJ2-5, the complete variable domain is KAGVTQTPRYLIKTRGQQVTLSCSPISGHRSVSWYQQTPGQGLQFLFEYFSETQRNKGNFPGRFSGRQFSNSRSEMNVSTLELGDSALYLCASSLRRVDRETQYFGPGTRLLVL.

V and J are TRBV6-2 or TRBV6-3 and TRBJ2-2; 7 bases match TRBD2. The trim removed 6 bases at V and 5 bases at J, leaving 9 bases unmatched. Germline V lookup: CDR1 MNHEY, CDR2 SVGEGT. This CDR3 has 15 amino acids. As DNA, the CDR3 is TGTGCCAGCAGAAGGGGTCTAGCGGTGACCGGGGAGCTGTTTTTT. It yields the protein CASRRGLAVTGELFF.

V usage is TRBV5-1 and J usage is TRBJ2-1; 16 bases agree with TRBD2. The CDR3 extends over 15 amino acids. Germline V gene lookup returns CDR1 SGHRS and CDR2 YFSETQ. The V gene end was trimmed by 3 bases and the J gene end by 10 bases; junction bases not matched to a gene: 4. The CDR3 DNA follows: TGCGCCAGCAGCTGGGGACTAGCGGGAGGGACCGAGCAGTTCTTC. Translation: CASSWGLAGGTEQFF.

This clonotype turned up a few times. The chain uses TRBV12-3 or TRBV12-4 and TRBJ2-7; perhaps TRBD2 as D (5 bases). This CDR3 region has 16 residues. The V gene lost 2 bases and the J gene lost 1 base, with 15 bases spanning the gap. The CDR3 nucleotides are TGTGCCAGCAGTTTACTCGGGGTACTAGGGTCCTACGAGCAGTACTTC. As protein: CASSLLGVLGSYEQYF.

This clonotype has a count of ten or more. The V and J genes are TRBV4-2 and TRBJ2-5, with 12 bases lining up with TRBD2. Germline CDR1 reads LGHNA; CDR2 reads YNFKEQ. Trimming at V came to 3 bases and at J to 2 bases, leaving 4 bases not matched to a gene. The CDR3 extends over 16 amino acids. CDR3 protein: CASSQRLAGVQETQYF. CDR3 nucleotide sequence: TGTGCCAGCAGCCAGCGACTAGCGGGAGTACAAGAGACCCAGTACTTC.

This chain uses TRBV20-1 with TRBJ2-3; no firm D call. Trimming took 3 bases from V and 3 from J, leaving 10 bases between them. Germline CDR1 is DFQATT and CDR2 is SNEGSKA (reference sequence). The length of the CDR3 is 13 residues. The CDR3 DNA is TGCAGTGCTAGCCCCAGGCATACAGATACGCAGTATTTT. Protein product: CSASPRHTDTQYF.

The chain carries TRBV28 and TRBJ1-2; 12 positions match TRBD1. Germline loops: CDR1 MDHEN, CDR2 SYDVKM. V lost 5 bases, J lost 4 bases, and 2 bases stayed unmatched. This CDR3 has 14 residues. The CDR3 reads CASSRDRGLYGYTF. The DNA of the CDR3 is TGTGCCAGCAGTCGGGACAGGGGGCTCTATGGCTACACCTTC.

The chain uses TRBV28 and TRBJ2-1; 8 nucleotides align to TRBD1. CDR1 is MDHEN, CDR2 SYDVKM, per germline. The ends lost 6 bases at V and 5 bases at J; junction bases unmatched: 9. The CDR3 sequence is 15 residues long. For the CDR3, the DNA is TGTGCCAGCAGAAGACAGGGGCGTACCCACAATGAGCAGTTCTTC. Translated: CASRRQGRTHNEQFF.

The V gene is TRBV18, the J gene TRBJ2-7; D remains ambiguous. This CDR3 contains 13 residues. CDR1 and CDR2 (germline): KGHSH, LQKENI. V lost 3 bases and J lost 0, with 6 bases in between. CDR3 nucleotide sequence: TGTGCCAGCTCACCTATTAGCTCCTACGAGCAGTACTTC. It yields the protein CASSPISSYEQYF.

This clonotype was picked up a small number of times. The rearrangement uses TRBV20-1 and TRBJ2-5, with TRBD2 matching over 13 bases. The CDR3 extends over 15 amino acids. V gave up 6 bases and J gave up 7 bases; unmatched junction bases: 11. Germline V CDR1 and CDR2: DFQATT, SNEGSKA (reference sequence). The CDR3 loop is CSARTSGSGVGTQYF. The CDR3, as DNA: TGCAGTGCCAGGACTAGCGGGAGCGGGGTAGGGACCCAGTACTTC.

This clonotype came up many times. V usage is TRBV14 and J usage is TRBJ1-1; D gene uncertain. Germline CDR1 reads SGHDN; CDR2 reads FVKESK. The CDR3 has 11 residues. Trimming took 2 bases from V and 7 from J, leaving 5 bases between them. The chain's CDR3 is CASSQSHEAFF. CDR3 DNA sequence: TGTGCCAGCAGCCAAAGCCATGAAGCTTTCTTT.

Details on this clonotype: Sequence at one end of the junction differs from germline and may be a read error. The gene calls are TRBV5-1 and TRBJ2-1, with 7 nucleotides matching TRBD1. The CDR3 covers 15 residues. The germline V gene encodes CDR1 SGHRS and CDR2 YFSETQ. The CDR3 region is CASSLDRPPYNEQFF. CDR3 DNA sequence: TGCGCCAGCAGTTTGGACAGGCCCCCTTACAATGAGCAGTTCTTC.

The chain recombines TRBV7-6 with TRBJ2-5, with 7 bases identical to TRBD2. With V trimmed by 5 bases and J by 2 bases, 11 bases remained unmatched. The CDR3 consists of 16 residues. CDR1 is SGHVS and CDR2 is FNYEAQ in the germline V gene. The CDR3 sequence is CASSLLTGRIQETQYF. CDR3 nucleotides: TGTGCCAGCAGCCTGCTAACCGGGAGGATACAAGAGACCCAGTACTTC.